This T cell receptor beta chain was obtained from a study of cytotoxic CD8 clonotypes in ibrutinib-treated CLL (dated by TCRdb to about 2021). Some background on the complete study: The cohort included roughly 15 treatment-naive and approximately eleven relapsed/refractory patients; about 18 were IGHV unmutated. Partial responses were observed in 24 patients and complete responses in 2; after a median follow-up of around 64 months, remission was maintained in roughly 14 patients and progression was observed in around twelve. All remission and progressive disease samples were collected while patients were still receiving ibrutinib. Longitudinal samples were available for about 30% of the 86 trial participants. Cryopreserved peripheral blood mononuclear cells were obtained before treatment, at response, and at either sustained remission or disease progression. Response samples were obtained after a median of around 11 months of treatment, with a range of roughly 6 to 36 months. On average, each sample yielded around 250,000 productive templates and under 95,000 productive rearrangements.

The junction shows trimming of 2 bases on V and 0 bases on J, plus 8 bases between the germline ends. Sequences SGDLS (CDR1) and YYNGEE (CDR2) are obtained from the germline V gene. Including cysteine and phenylalanine, the CDR3 has 15 amino acids. Just CDR3 DNA is preserved here, 45 bases in frame from base 1. The time point label here, explained by the study, means: approximately 2 years on ibrutinib. For TCR beta library preparation, 1.5 to 2 micrograms of genomic DNA was extracted from cryopreserved PBMCs. Longitudinal blood samples from CLL patients on ibrutinib monotherapy were analyzed using high-throughput TCR beta sequencing. Patients were enrolled in a phase 2 open-label single-center ibrutinib monotherapy trial. A MiSeq instrument was used for deep resolution sequencing, which targeted depths ranging from 1 in 1 million up to 1 in 200,000 T cells, with coverage averaging 10x for each clonotype. TCR beta libraries were generated with the immunoSEQ hsTCRB Kit. In the paper's pipeline: Data were analyzed with ImmunoSEQ Data Assistant and ImmunoSEQ Analyzer, with V, D and J genes assigned per IMGT definitions. Clonality was computed as one minus normalized Shannon entropy of productive rearrangement frequencies, ranging from 0 to 1. Public clonotype analysis was restricted to overrepresented clonotypes comprising at least 0.05% of each patient's repertoire. Thirteen age-matched healthy donor repertoires from immuneACCESS were used as controls for clonality. In TCRdb, the immuneACCESS table is reduced to in-frame sequences with V and J assigned. These tables do not hold every clone; where another copy was compared, an unresolved V gene accounts for under half, and the others remain unexplained. The V and J calls and the clone size are those of that table, but D and trimming were determined from the DNA. Present in this sample are 140,000 to 150,000 clones, approximately 80% of which were seen just once. The top ten constitute 5% to 5.5% of the sample.

Study-level results and caveats: Baseline clonality exceeded that of age-matched healthy donors and correlated strongly with circulating CD8+ T-cell counts. Public clonotypes were rare and either contracted or stayed stable during treatment, and the rise in clonality at ibrutinib response reflected the expansion of private clonotypes. Sampling times were not matched between sustained-remission and progressing patients, and lymph node repertoires were not studied. At ibrutinib response clonality went up, during sustained remission it held steady, and at progression it dropped back toward baseline.

Comments on this clone: The specificity of this receptor is unknown. No base quality values were provided; no much bigger clone lies one nucleotide off.

This sequence uses TRBV9 and TRBJ2-2; the D gene is possibly TRBD1 or TRBD2, with 5 bases matching each. The clonotype was recovered from a human donor with chronic lymphocytic leukemia. Material: PBMCs, obtained after 24 months of ibrutinib treatment. The CDR3 loop reads CASSVGAPNTGELFF. The nucleotides are TGTGCCAGCAGCGTCGGGGCCCCGAACACCGGGGAGCTGTTTTTT.